The T cell receptor (beta chain) under discussion was sequenced for a study of blood T cells in healthy people across ages. Those donating, healthy Caucasian individuals from Russia, were aged roughly 6 to 100. The CDR3 contains 13 residues. Germline V gene sequence: CDR1 LNHDA, CDR2 SQIVND (reference sequence). The second PCR ran roughly 7 to 11 cycles with a sample-barcoded 5' primer and J-beta primers. TCRdb reprocessed the 5' RACE reads with MiXCR, giving one entry per CDR3 protein. The sample has 800,000 to 1,300,000 distinct CDR3 sequences; approximately 26% are singletons. Study results and limitations: Getting older went along with TCR beta diversity per million T cells dropping roughly linearly. Estimated diversity, derived from one million T cells, was regarded as an underestimate.

On this clonotype: Its antigen is not known. An end of the junction differs from the germline gene, which may be a read error.

Separately, the same data were catalogued under a study of T cells of mothers and their children.

The genes are TRBV19 and TRBJ1-2; no clear D gene. This sequence originates from a girl under 10 years old in good health. The specimen sequenced was blood. The CDR3 DNA is TGTGCCAGTAGTTTAGTTGACGGAGGCGTCGGCTCATTC. Its translation is CASSLVDGGVGSF.